The 10 T cell receptor beta chains below all came from one sample that was sequenced in a study of CXCR3-negative and CXCR3-positive naive CD8 T cells. General observations from the study: CXCR3-positive naive cells had more hydrophobic TRB CDR3s than CXCR3-negative naive cells.

For these receptors, no antigen is known. Each TRB cDNA library was prepared by 5' RACE (with UMI labels). TCRdb reanalyzed the 5' RACE reads, giving one entry per CDR3 protein sequence and no DNA. The sample table includes 150,000 or so distinct CDR3 sequences. Sequencing input: naive CXCR3+ CD8+ T cells from blood. Subset denoted: CD45RO-CCR7+CD27+CD95- naive CD8+ T cells expressing CXCR3 (TNR3+). These TCRs come from a human donor in good health. Some clones in this sample may be carry-over from other donors' samples.

The chain is built from TRBV20-1 and TRBJ1-5; checking the TCRdb D call of TRBD1 is not possible without DNA. There are 16 residues in the CDR3. The V gene's germline CDR1 is DFQATT and CDR2 SNEGSKA (reference sequence). The CDR3 loop reads CSAKVQGQGGNQPQHF.

The V and J genes are TRBV4-2 and TRBJ1-1. The CDR3 is 14 amino acids. Germline V gene lookup returns CDR1 LGHNA and CDR2 YNFKEQ. The CDR3 loop reads CASSQAMGSTEAFF.

The V call is TRBV7-6, the J call TRBJ2-2; TCRdb picks TRBD2, but there is no DNA to check that call. The CDR3 spans 18 residues. Germline lookup yields CDR1 SGHVS and CDR2 FNYEAQ. The CDR3: CASSPWTSGALNTGELFF.

This chain joins TRBV7-6 and TRBJ1-4. Germline lookup yields CDR1 SGHVS and CDR2 FNYEAQ. This CDR3 is built from 16 residues. CDR3: CASSSMSASPNEKLFF.

The chain employs TRBV5-6 and TRBJ2-7; TCRdb picks TRBD1, but there is no DNA to check that call. The CDR3 is 14 residues long. The germline V gene has CDR1 SGHDT and CDR2 YYEEEE. CDR3 protein: CASSLANRVGDQYF.

CDR3 loop: CASSLDRQSTDTQYF. The gene calls are TRBV12-3 or TRBV12-4 and TRBJ2-3. This CDR3 is 15 amino acids long.

V usage is TRBV6-5 and J usage is TRBJ2-7; TCRdb reports TRBD2, a call that lacks DNA to check it against. This CDR3 comprises 16 residues. CDR1 and CDR2 (germline): MNHEY, SVGAGI. CDR3 sequence: CASSPGLAGGPYEQYF.

CDR3 sequence: CSARGLAGGSSYNEQFF. The V call is TRBV20-1, the J call TRBJ2-1; TCRdb returns TRBD2, unconfirmable since there is no DNA. CDR3 length equals 17 residues. Germline V CDR1 and CDR2: DFQATT, SNEGSKA (reference sequence).

The chain recombines TRBV4-1 with TRBJ1-1. In germline, CDR1 is MGHRA, CDR2 YSYEKL. CDR3 length: 14 amino acids. This chain's CDR3 is CASSPNVGNTEAFF.

The J gene is TRBJ2-5, the V gene TRBV5-1; without DNA, the TCRdb call of TRBD1 cannot be checked. There are 16 residues in the CDR3. CDR1 is SGHRS and CDR2 is YFSETQ in the germline V gene. The CDR3 loop is CASSFVPGGTQETQYF.